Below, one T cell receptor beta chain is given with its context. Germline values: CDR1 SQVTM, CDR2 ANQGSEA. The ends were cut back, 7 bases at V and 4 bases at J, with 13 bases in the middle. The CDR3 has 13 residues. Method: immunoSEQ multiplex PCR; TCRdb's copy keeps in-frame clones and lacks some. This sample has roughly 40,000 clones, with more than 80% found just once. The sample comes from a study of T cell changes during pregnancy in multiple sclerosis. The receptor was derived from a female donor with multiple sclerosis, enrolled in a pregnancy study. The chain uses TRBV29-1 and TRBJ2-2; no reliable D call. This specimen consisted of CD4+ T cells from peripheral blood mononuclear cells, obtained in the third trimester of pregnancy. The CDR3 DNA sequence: TGCAGCGGTCGACACCAACTCACCGGGGAGCTGTTTTTT. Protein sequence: CSGRHQLTGELFF.